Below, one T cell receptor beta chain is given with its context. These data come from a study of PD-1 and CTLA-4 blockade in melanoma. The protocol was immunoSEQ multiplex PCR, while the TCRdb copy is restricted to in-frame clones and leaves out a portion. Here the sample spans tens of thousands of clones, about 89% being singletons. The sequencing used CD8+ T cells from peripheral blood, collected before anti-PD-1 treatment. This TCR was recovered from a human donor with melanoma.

The CDR3 DNA reads TGTGCCAGCAGACCCGGACCCGCAGGCTACAATGAGCAGTTCTTC. Amino acids: CASRPGPAGYNEQFF. This chain joins TRBV6-5 and TRBJ2-1, with D uncertain. The V and J ends lost 6 bases and 3 bases respectively, with 15 bases between them. Per the germline V gene, CDR1 is MNHEY and CDR2 is SVGAGI. The CDR3 is 15 amino acids.